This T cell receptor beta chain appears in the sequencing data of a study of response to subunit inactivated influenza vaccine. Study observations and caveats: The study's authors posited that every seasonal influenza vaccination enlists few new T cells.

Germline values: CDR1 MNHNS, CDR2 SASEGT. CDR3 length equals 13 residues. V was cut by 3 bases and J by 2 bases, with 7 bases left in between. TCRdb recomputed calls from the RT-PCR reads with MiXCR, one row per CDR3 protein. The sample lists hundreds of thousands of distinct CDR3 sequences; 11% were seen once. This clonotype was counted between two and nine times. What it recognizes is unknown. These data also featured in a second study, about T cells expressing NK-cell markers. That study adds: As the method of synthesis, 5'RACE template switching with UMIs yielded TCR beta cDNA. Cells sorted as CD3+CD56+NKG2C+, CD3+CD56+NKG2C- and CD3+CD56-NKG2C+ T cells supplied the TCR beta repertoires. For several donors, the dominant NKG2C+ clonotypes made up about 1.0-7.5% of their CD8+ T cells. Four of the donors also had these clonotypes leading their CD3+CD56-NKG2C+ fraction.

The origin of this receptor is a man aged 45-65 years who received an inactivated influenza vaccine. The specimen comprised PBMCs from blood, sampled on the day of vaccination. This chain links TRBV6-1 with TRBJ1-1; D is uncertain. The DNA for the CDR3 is TGTGCCAGCAGTGAGGGCCCTAACACTGAAGCTTTCTTT. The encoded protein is CASSEGPNTEAFF.